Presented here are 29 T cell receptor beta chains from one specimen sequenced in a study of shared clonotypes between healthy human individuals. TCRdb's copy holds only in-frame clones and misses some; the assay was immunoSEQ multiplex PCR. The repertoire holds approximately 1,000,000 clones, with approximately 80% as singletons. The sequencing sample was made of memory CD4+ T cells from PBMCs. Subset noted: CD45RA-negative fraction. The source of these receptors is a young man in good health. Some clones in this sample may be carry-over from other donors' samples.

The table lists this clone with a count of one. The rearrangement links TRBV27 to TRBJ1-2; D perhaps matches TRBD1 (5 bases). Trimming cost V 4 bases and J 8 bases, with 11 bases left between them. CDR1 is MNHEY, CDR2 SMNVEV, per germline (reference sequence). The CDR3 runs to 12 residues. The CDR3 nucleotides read TGTGCCAGCAGTTCCCTCGGGACGGGCTACACCTTC. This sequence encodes CASSSLGTGYTF.

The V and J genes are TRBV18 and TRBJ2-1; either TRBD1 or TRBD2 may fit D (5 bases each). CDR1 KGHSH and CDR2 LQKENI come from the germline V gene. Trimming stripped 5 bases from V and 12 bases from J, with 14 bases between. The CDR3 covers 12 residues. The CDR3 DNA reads TGTGCCAGCTCAACCAGGGAGAGGGGGCAGTTCTTC. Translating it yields CASSTRERGQFF.

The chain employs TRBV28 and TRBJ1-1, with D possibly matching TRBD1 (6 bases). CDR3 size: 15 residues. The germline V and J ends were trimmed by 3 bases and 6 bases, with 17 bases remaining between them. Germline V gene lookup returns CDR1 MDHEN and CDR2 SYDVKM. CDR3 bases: TGTGCCAGCAGTTTCTACAGGGCCGGGAGGGCTGAAGCTTTCTTT. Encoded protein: CASSFYRAGRAEAFF.

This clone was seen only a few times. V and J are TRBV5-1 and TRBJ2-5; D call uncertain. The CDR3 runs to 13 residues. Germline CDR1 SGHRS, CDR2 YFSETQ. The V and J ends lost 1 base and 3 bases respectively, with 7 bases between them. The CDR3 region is CASSLYREETQYF. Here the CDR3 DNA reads TGCGCCAGCAGCTTGTACAGAGAAGAGACCCAGTACTTC.

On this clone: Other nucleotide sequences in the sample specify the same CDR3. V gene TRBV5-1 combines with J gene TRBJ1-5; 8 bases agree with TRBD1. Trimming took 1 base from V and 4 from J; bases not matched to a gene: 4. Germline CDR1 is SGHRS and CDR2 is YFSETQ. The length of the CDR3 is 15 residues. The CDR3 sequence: CASSLLGQGNQPQHF. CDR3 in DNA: TGCGCCAGCAGCTTGTTAGGACAGGGTAATCAGCCCCAGCATTTT.

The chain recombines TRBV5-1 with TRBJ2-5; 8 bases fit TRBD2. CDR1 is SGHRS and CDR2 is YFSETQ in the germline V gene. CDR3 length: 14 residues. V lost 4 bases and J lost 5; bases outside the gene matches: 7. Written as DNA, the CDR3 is TGCGCCAGCAGCCCCGATCCGGGGGGGGAGACCCAGTACTTC. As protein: CASSPDPGGETQYF.

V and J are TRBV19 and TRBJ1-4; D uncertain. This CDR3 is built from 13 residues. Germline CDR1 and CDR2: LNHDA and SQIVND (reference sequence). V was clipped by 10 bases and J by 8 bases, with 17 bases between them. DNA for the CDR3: TGTGCCACGTTAGGCCGATTGGGAGAAAAACTGTTTTTT. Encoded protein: CATLGRLGEKLFF.

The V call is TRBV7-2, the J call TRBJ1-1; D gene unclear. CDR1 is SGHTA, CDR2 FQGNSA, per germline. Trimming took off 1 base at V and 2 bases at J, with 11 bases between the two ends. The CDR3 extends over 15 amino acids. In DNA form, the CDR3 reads TGTGCCAGCAGCTTAGTTGGCAGTCGAAACACTGAAGCTTTCTTT. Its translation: CASSLVGSRNTEAFF. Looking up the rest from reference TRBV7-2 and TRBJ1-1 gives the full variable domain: GAGVSQSPSNKVTEKGKDVELRCDPISGHTALYWYRQSLGQGLEFLIYFQGNSAPDKSGLPSDRFSAERTGGSVSTLTIQRTQQEDSAVYLCASSLVGSRNTEAFFGQGTRLTVV.

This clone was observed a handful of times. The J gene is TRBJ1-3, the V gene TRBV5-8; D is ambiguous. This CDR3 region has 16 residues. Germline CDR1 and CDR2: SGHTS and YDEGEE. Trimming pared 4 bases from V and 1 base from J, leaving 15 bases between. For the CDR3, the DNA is TGTGCCAGCAGCCAGCATACCCTGATTTCTGGAAACACCATATATTTT. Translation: CASSQHTLISGNTIYF.

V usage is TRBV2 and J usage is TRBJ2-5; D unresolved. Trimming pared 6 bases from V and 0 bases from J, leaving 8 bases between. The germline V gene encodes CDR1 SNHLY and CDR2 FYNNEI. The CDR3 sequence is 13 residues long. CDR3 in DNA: TGTGCCAGCAGGGCAGGAAACCAAGAGACCCAGTACTTC. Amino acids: CASRAGNQETQYF.

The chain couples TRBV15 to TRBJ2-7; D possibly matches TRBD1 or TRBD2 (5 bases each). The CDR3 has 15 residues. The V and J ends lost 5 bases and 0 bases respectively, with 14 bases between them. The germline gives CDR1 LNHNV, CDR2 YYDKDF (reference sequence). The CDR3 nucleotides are TGTGCCACCAGCGGAGGTCAGGGCTTCTCCTACGAGCAGTACTTC. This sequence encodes CATSGGQGFSYEQYF. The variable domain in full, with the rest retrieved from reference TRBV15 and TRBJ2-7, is DAMVIQNPRYQVTQFGKPVTLSCSQTLNHNVMYWYQQKSSQAPKLLFHYYDKDFNNEADTPDNFQSRRPNTSFCFLDIRSPGLGDTAMYLCATSGGQGFSYEQYFGPGTRLTVT.

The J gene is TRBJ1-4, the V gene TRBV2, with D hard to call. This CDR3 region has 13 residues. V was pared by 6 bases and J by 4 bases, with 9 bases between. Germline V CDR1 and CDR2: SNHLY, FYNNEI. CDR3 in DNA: TGTGCCAGCAGGGCCGGGCTTAATGAAAAACTGTTTTTT. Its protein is CASRAGLNEKLFF.

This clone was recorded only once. The CDR3 bases are TGTGCCAGCAGTGGGGCAGGGGTCTCTTGGGAAAACATTCAGTACTTC. Translation: CASSGAGVSWENIQYF. The chain combines TRBV2 with TRBJ2-4, with D maybe TRBD1 (6 bases). Trimming removed 4 bases at V and 5 bases at J, with 18 bases between. From germline, CDR1 is SNHLY and CDR2 FYNNEI. The CDR3 has 16 amino acids.

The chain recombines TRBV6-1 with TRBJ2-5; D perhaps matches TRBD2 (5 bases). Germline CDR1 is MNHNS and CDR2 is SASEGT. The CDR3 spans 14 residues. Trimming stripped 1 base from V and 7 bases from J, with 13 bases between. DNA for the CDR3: TGTGCCAGCAGTGAAGAGGGTGGCGCGGGGACCCAGTACTTC. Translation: CASSEEGGAGTQYF.

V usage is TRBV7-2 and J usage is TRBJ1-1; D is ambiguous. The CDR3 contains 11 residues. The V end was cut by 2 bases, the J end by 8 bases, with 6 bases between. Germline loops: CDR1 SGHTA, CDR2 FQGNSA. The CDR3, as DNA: TGTGCCAGCAGCTTATTGGCGGAAGCTTTCTTT. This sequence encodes CASSLLAEAFF.

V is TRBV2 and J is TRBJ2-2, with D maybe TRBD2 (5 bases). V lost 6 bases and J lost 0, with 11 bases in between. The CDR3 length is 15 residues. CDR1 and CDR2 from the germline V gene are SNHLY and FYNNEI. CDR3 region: CASRTGSANTGELFF. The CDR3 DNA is TGTGCCAGCAGAACGGGATCAGCGAACACCGGGGAGCTGTTTTTT.

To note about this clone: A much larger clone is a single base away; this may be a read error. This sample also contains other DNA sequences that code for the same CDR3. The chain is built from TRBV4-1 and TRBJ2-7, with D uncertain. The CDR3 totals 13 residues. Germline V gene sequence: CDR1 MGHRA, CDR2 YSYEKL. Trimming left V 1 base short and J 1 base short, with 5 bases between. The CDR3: CASSQVGSYEQYF. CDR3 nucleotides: TGCGCCAGCAGCCAAGTCGGGTCCTACGAGCAGTACTTC.

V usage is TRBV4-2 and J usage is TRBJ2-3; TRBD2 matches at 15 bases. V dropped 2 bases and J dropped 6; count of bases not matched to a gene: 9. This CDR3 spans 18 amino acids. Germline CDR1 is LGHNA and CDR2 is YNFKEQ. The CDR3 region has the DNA TGTGCCAGCAGCCAACTAAGGGGACTAGCGGGAGGCGCGGATACGCAGTATTTT. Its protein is CASSQLRGLAGGADTQYF.

CDR3 DNA sequence: TGTGCCAGCAGTTTACAGAGCTCCTACGAGCAGTACTTC. This encodes CASSLQSSYEQYF. V and J are TRBV6-5 and TRBJ2-7, with D uncertain. Trimming took off 4 bases at V and 0 bases at J, with 7 bases between the two ends. Germline CDR1 MNHEY, CDR2 SVGAGI. The CDR3 is 13 amino acids.

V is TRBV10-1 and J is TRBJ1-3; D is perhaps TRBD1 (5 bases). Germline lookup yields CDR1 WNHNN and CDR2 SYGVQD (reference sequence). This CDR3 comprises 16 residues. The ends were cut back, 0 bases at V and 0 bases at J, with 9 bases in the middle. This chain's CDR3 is CASSESMGGSGNTIYF. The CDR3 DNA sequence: TGCGCCAGCAGTGAGTCAATGGGGGGCTCTGGAAACACCATATATTTT.

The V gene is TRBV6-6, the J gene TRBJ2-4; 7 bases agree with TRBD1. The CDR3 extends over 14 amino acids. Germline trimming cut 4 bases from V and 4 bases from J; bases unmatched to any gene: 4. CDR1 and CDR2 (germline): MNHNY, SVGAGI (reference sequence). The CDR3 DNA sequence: TGTGCCAGCAGTTCACAGGGGCGAAAAAACATTCAGTACTTC. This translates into CASSSQGRKNIQYF.

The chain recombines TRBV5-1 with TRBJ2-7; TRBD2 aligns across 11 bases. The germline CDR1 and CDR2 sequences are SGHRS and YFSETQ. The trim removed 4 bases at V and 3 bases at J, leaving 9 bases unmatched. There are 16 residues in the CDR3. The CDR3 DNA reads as TGCGCCAGCAGCGAGGACCCTAGCGGGAGGTACTACGAGCAGTACTTC. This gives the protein CASSEDPSGRYYEQYF. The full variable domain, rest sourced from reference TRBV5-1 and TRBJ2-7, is KAGVTQTPRYLIKTRGQQVTLSCSPISGHRSVSWYQQTPGQGLQFLFEYFSETQRNKGNFPGRFSGRQFSNSRSEMNVSTLELGDSALYLCASSEDPSGRYYEQYFGPGTRLTVT.

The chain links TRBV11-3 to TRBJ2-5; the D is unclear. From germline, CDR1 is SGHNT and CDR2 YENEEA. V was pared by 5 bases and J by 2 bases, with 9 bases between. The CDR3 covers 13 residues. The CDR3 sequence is CASSELPQETQYF. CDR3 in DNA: TGTGCCAGCAGCGAGCTACCGCAAGAGACCCAGTACTTC.

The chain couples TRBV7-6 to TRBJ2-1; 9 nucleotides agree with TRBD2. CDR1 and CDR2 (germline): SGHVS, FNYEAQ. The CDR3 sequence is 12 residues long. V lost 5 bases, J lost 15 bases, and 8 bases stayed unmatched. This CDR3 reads CASSLSGSILFF. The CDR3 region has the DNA TGTGCCAGCAGCCTTAGCGGGAGTATATTGTTCTTC.

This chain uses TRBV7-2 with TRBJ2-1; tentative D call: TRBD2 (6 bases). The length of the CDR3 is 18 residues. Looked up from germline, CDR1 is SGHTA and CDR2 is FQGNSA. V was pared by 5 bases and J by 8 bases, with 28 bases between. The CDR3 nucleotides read TGTGCCAGCAGCAAACAGGTCGGGGTAGGAGGGAGGTCTGATGAGCAGTTCTTC. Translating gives CASSKQVGVGGRSDEQFF.

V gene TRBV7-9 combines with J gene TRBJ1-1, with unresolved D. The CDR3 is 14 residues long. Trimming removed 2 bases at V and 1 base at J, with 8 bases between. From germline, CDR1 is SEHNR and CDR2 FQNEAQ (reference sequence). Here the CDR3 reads CASSLKGGNTEAFF. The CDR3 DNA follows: TGTGCCAGCAGCTTAAAGGGTGGGAACACTGAAGCTTTCTTT.

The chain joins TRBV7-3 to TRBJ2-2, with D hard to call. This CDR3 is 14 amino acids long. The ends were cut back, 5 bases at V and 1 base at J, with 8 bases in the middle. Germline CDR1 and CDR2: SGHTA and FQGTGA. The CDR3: CASSPPGNTGELFF. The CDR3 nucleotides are TGTGCCAGCAGCCCACCCGGGAACACCGGGGAGCTGTTTTTT. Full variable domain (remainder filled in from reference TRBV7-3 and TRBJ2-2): GAGVSQTPSNKVTEKGKYVELRCDPISGHTALYWYRQSLGQGPEFLIYFQGTGAADDSGLPNDRFFAVRPEGSVSTLKIQRTERGDSAVYLCASSPPGNTGELFFGEGSRLTVL.

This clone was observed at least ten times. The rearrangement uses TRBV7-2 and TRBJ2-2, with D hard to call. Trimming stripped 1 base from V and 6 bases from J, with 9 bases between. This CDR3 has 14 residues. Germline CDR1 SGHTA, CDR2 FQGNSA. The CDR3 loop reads CASSLGSWPGELFF. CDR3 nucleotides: TGTGCCAGCAGCTTAGGAAGTTGGCCCGGGGAGCTGTTTTTT.

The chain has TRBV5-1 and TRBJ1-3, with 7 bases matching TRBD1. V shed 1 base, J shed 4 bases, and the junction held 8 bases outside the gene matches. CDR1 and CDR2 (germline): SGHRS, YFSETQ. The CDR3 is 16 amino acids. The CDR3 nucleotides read TGCGCCAGCAGCTTGATTCCGGGACAGATGGGAAACACCATATATTTT. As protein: CASSLIPGQMGNTIYF. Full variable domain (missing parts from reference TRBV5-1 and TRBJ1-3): KAGVTQTPRYLIKTRGQQVTLSCSPISGHRSVSWYQQTPGQGLQFLFEYFSETQRNKGNFPGRFSGRQFSNSRSEMNVSTLELGDSALYLCASSLIPGQMGNTIYFGEGSWLTVV.